This TCR beta chain was documented in a study of T cell clones after liver transplantation. The overall study: Pre-transplant mixed lymphocyte reactions yielded third-party-reactive TCRbeta sequences as comparators for graft-donor-reactive sequences. Samples came pre-transplant, pre-randomization before withdrawal, and post-randomization after withdrawal ended. Whole-study results and caveats: In two subjects, few donor cells limited the measurable donor-reactive repertoire. Small, mixed patient groups and varying post-transplant times limit these conclusions.

V was pared by 5 bases and J by 1 base, with 14 bases between. In germline, CDR1 is SGHAT, CDR2 FQNNGV. The CDR3 length is 15 residues. Produced via immunoSEQ multiplex PCR; TCRdb's table is partial and in-frame only. This sample has 65,000 to 80,000 clones, with less than 90% found just once. On this clone: As yet, its antigen is unknown.

The sequencing here drew on CD4+ T cells from blood, taken at the 22-month timepoint. J is TRBJ2-5 and V is TRBV11-2; D might be TRBD2 (6 bases). This TCR derives from a human patient who received a liver transplant. Some T cells may have originated in the graft donor. The CDR3 region is CASSGGTSLQETQYF. CDR3 sequence (DNA): TGTGCCAGCAGCGGGGGGACCTCCCTCCAAGAGACCCAGTACTTC. Combining the CDR3 with reference TRBV11-2 and TRBJ2-5 gives the whole variable domain EAGVAQSPRYKIIEKRQSVAFWCNPISGHATLYWYQQILGQGPKLLIQFQNNGVVDDSQLPKDRFSAERLKGVDSTLKIQPAKLEDSAVYLCASSGGTSLQETQYFGPGTRLLVL.